The clone carrying this T cell receptor (beta chain) was seen a single time. Its target is unknown. The CDR3 contains 12 residues. V shed 5 bases, J shed 7 bases, and the junction held 2 bases outside the gene matches. CDR1 is MDHEN, CDR2 SYDVKM, per germline. It was at deep level that the assay was run. TCRdb's table, derived via immunoSEQ multiplex PCR, lists solely in-frame clones and lacks some. The sample has 850,000 to 1,200,000 clones, roughly 80% seen once. The sample comes from a study of shared clonotypes between healthy human individuals. Study results and caveats: Generally, naive subsets came out with larger estimated richness than memory subsets.

This TCR was recovered from a man aged 18 to 30 in good health. The specimen was memory CD4+ T cells sorted from blood. Subset denoted: CD45RA-negative fraction. This chain connects TRBV28 to TRBJ2-5; 9 bases fit TRBD1. The CDR3 spells CASSRQGGTQYF. CDR3 sequence (DNA): TGTGCCAGCAGTCGACAGGGGGGGACCCAGTACTTC.